Sequencing of this TCR beta chain was carried out in a study of shared clonotypes between healthy human individuals. Study-level background: CD4 naive and CD4 memory each took three plates per donor, while CD8 naive took two and CD8 memory one.

Sorted-subset replicate PCRs used around 200 ng DNA, approximately 33,000 T cell genomes. The method was immunoSEQ multiplex PCR; TCRdb's version includes in-frame clones alone and lacks a portion of them. This table holds hundreds of thousands of clones, 98% found once. CD45RO-negative CD8 cells positively selected for CCR7 made up the naive population, which excluded terminally differentiated effector memory CD45RA+ cells. General study points: Clonotypes shared by all four donors outscored non-shared clonotypes in generation probability.

Comment on this clone: Its specificity is unknown.

CDR1 MNHEY and CDR2 SMNVEV come from the germline V gene (reference sequence). The CDR3 sequence is 16 residues long. V dropped 4 bases and J dropped 0 bases, with 16 bases sitting between them. The chain carries TRBV27 and TRBJ2-7; D may correspond to TRBD1 or TRBD2 (6 bases each). This TCR was recovered from a young man in good health. The sample was naive CD8+ T cells sorted from blood. The CDR3 region is CASSYRGVAPSYEQYF. CDR3 DNA: TGTGCCAGCAGTTATAGGGGGGTAGCCCCCTCCTACGAGCAGTACTTC.